This T cell receptor beta chain is from a study of blood T cell repertoires in COVID-19. The wider study: Acute and convalescent COVID-19 specimens originated in the United States, Italy and Spain. In each case, the material was cDNA or gDNA derived from T cells, B-cell-depleted T cells, or PBMCs.

The V and J ends lost 5 bases and 5 bases respectively, with 13 bases between them. The length of the CDR3 is 13 residues. CDR1 is GTSNPN and CDR2 is SVGIG in the germline V gene (reference sequence). TCRdb keeps only in-frame clones here, not all; method: immunoSEQ multiplex PCR. The data hold some 180,000 clones, with roughly 76% observed a single time. V usage is TRBV30 and J usage is TRBJ1-3, with a weak D call TRBD1 (6 bases). The origin of this receptor is a woman in her forties or fifties with active or convalescent COVID-19. Material: peripheral blood. CDR3 in amino acids: CAWGGGQRNTIYF. In DNA form, the CDR3 reads TGTGCCTGGGGCGGGGGGCAAAGAAACACCATATATTTT.